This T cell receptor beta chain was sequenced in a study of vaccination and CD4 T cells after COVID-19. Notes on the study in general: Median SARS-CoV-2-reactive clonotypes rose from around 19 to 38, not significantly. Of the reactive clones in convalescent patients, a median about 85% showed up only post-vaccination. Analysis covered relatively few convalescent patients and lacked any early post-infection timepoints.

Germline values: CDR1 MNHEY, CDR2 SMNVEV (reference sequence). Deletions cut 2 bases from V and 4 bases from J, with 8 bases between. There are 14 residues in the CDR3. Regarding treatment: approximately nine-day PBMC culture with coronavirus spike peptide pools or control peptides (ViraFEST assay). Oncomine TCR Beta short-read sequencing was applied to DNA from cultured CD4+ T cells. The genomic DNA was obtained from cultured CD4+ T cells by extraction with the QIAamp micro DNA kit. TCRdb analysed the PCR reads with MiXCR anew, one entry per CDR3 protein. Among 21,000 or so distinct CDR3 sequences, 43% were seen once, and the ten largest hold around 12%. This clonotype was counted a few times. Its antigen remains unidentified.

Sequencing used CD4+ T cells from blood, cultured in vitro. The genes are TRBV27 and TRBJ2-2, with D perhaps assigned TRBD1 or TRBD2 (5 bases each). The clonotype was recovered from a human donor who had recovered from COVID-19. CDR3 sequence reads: CASSLARGTGELFF. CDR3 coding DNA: TGTGCCAGCAGTTTAGCGAGGGGCACCGGGGAGCTGTTTTTT.